Listed here are 23 T cell receptor beta chains from one sample, sequenced in a study of cytomegalovirus exposure and HLA in healthy donors. It was with 60 Vbeta and 13 Jbeta primers that the PCR ran. Repertoires were generated with immunoSEQ multiplex PCR, while TCRdb's copy carries only in-frame clones and drops some. Of around 300,000 clones listed, 80% to 90% are singletons. The sequenced sample consisted of PBMCs. The source is a woman aged 40-49 years in good health and CMV-seropositive.

This chain joins TRBV30 and TRBJ2-7; TRBD2 matches at 7 bases. Germline assignment: CDR1 GTSNPN and CDR2 SVGIG (reference sequence). This CDR3 is 14 amino acids long. With 0 bases clipped from V and 5 bases from J, the junction kept 7 bases outside the gene matches. The CDR3 nucleotides are TGTGCCTGGAGTGTACTAAGCGGGAAAAACGAGCAGTACTTC. Translated: CAWSVLSGKNEQYF.

The chain recombines TRBV11-2 with TRBJ2-1, with TRBD1 matching over 7 bases. CDR1 is SGHAT, CDR2 FQNNGV, per germline. The V gene end was trimmed by 5 bases and the J gene end by 11 bases; junction bases not matched to a gene: 6. The CDR3 spans 12 residues. The CDR3 sequence: CASSPGTAKQFF. The CDR3 DNA reads as TGTGCCAGCAGCCCGGGGACAGCTAAGCAGTTCTTC. The whole variable domain, remainder taken from reference TRBV11-2 and TRBJ2-1, is EAGVAQSPRYKIIEKRQSVAFWCNPISGHATLYWYQQILGQGPKLLIQFQNNGVVDDSQLPKDRFSAERLKGVDSTLKIQPAKLEDSAVYLCASSPGTAKQFFGPGTRLTVL.

CDR3 nucleotides: TGTGCCAGCAGCAGTGAACTAGCGGCTTACAATGAGCAGTTCTTC. Translated: CASSSELAAYNEQFF. The V and J genes are TRBV7-9 and TRBJ2-1; 8 positions agree with TRBD2. Germline V gives CDR1 SEHNR, CDR2 FQNEAQ (reference sequence). The ends lost 5 bases at V and 4 bases at J; junction bases unmatched: 7. This CDR3 spans 15 amino acids. The entire variable domain, with the rest obtained from reference TRBV7-9 and TRBJ2-1, is as follows: DTGVSQNPRHKITKRGQNVTFRCDPISEHNRLYWYRQTLGQGPEFLTYFQNEAQLEKSRLLSDRFSAERPKGSFSTLEIQRTEQGDSAMYLCASSSELAAYNEQFFGPGTRLTVL.

The chain uses TRBV4-3 and TRBJ2-2; maybe TRBD2 (6 bases). CDR3 length: 16 amino acids. Germline assignment: CDR1 LGHNA and CDR2 YSLEER. V lost 0 bases, J lost 5 bases, and 13 bases lay in between. In DNA, the CDR3 is TGCGCCAGCAGCCAAGAGAGGGACTTCGGGACCGGGGAGCTGTTTTTT. This codes for CASSQERDFGTGELFF.

This clone has a single count. J is TRBJ2-7 and V is TRBV6-6; 8 nucleotides match TRBD2. V shed 0 bases and J 6 bases; nucleotides not matched to a gene: 7. CDR3 length equals 15 residues. Germline V gene data show CDR1 as MNHNY and CDR2 as SVGAGI (reference sequence). This chain's CDR3 is CASSYSGTRISEQYF. The CDR3 DNA reads TGTGCCAGCAGTTACTCGGGGACTAGAATTAGCGAGCAGTACTTC.

The chain combines TRBV9 with TRBJ1-3; 7 bases align to TRBD1. Trimming cost V 4 bases and J 0 bases; bases outside gene matches: 4. The V gene's germline CDR1 is SGDLS and CDR2 YYNGEE. The CDR3 is 15 residues long. CDR3: CASSPGQDSGNTIYF. The DNA for the CDR3 is TGTGCCAGCAGCCCCGGACAGGACTCTGGAAACACCATATATTTT.

The V gene is TRBV7-9, the J gene TRBJ2-3; the match to TRBD1 covers 9 bases. The CDR3 loop spans 14 amino acids. Germline trimming cut 10 bases from V and 5 bases from J; bases unmatched to any gene: 10. Germline-derived CDR1 and CDR2 are SEHNR and FQNEAQ (reference sequence). CDR3 sequence (DNA): TGTGCCACCCTCACAGGGGGCATCGGAGATACGCAGTATTTT. It encodes CATLTGGIGDTQYF.

This clone occurred a few times. This chain uses TRBV27 with TRBJ1-6; D is unclear. V lost 4 bases, J lost 9 bases, and 22 bases lay in between. The CDR3 has 17 residues. The germline V gene encodes CDR1 MNHEY and CDR2 SMNVEV (reference sequence). CDR3 coding DNA: TGTGCCAGCAGTTCCCGCCCGGGATCAAACCTCCCTTCACCCCTCCACTTT. Translating it yields CASSSRPGSNLPSPLHF.

CDR3 coding DNA: TGTGCCAGTCATCCGGGACAGGGGTTAGGGGAGACCCAGTACTTC. Its translation is CASHPGQGLGETQYF. The chain is built from TRBV6-5 and TRBJ2-5, with 10 nucleotides matching TRBD1. The V segment lost 9 bases and the J segment 5 bases; nucleotides outside the gene matches: 12. Germline CDR1 MNHEY, CDR2 SVGAGI. This CDR3 region has 15 residues.

V and J are TRBV19 and TRBJ2-2, with D tentatively TRBD2 (6 bases). Trimming left V 4 bases short and J 0 bases short, with 6 bases between. CDR1 is LNHDA, CDR2 SQIVND, per germline (reference sequence). CDR3 size: 14 residues. The CDR3 DNA is TGTGCCAGTAGTACGGGAGCGAACACCGGGGAGCTGTTTTTT. Translation gives CASSTGANTGELFF.

J is TRBJ2-1 and V is TRBV4-2; 12 positions match TRBD2. The CDR3 loop spans 19 amino acids. Germline CDR1 is LGHNA and CDR2 is YNFKEQ. Trimming cost V 0 bases and J 1 base; bases outside gene matches: 7. The CDR3 DNA reads TGTGCCAGCAGCCAAGAGGTAGGACTAGCGGGAACTTCCTACAATGAGCAGTTCTTC. This encodes CASSQEVGLAGTSYNEQFF.

This clone appeared once. The chain employs TRBV4-3 and TRBJ2-3, with 14 bases aligning to TRBD2. Germline loops: CDR1 LGHNA, CDR2 YSLEER. Losses at the gene ends were 4 bases for V and 3 bases for J; bases not matched to a gene: 6. This CDR3 comprises 17 residues. The CDR3 DNA sequence: TGCGCCAGCAGCCTCGGGACTAGCGGGAGTGTAACAGATACGCAGTATTTT. It encodes CASSLGTSGSVTDTQYF.

The gene calls are TRBV6-5 and TRBJ2-7, with 8 bases fitting TRBD1. The V gene's germline CDR1 is MNHEY and CDR2 SVGAGI. CDR3 length equals 14 residues. After removal of 2 bases from V and 4 bases from J, the junction contained 4 bases not matched to a gene. In nucleotides, the CDR3 is TGTGCCAGCAGTTACCGGACAGGGCTTTACGAGCAGTACTTC. It specifies CASSYRTGLYEQYF.

The chain carries TRBV5-4 and TRBJ1-2; D is uncertain. The germline gives CDR1 SGHNT, CDR2 YYREEE (reference sequence). V was cut by 4 bases and J by 0 bases, with 13 bases left in between. The CDR3 extends over 15 amino acids. CDR3 residues: CASSPFSGPNYGYTF. In DNA, the CDR3 is TGTGCCAGCAGCCCGTTCAGCGGTCCTAACTATGGCTACACCTTC. The variable domain in full, completed from reference TRBV5-4 and TRBJ1-2, reads ETGVTQSPTHLIKTRGQQVTLRCSSQSGHNTVSWYQQALGQGPQFIFQYYREEENGRGNFPPRFSGLQFPNYSSELNVNALELDDSALYLCASSPFSGPNYGYTFGSGTRLTVV.

V is TRBV2 and J is TRBJ2-1; 9 nucleotides line up with TRBD1. The CDR3 covers 14 residues. J was trimmed by 4 bases and V by 7 bases; bases with no gene match: 5. Germline V lookup: CDR1 SNHLY, CDR2 FYNNEI. The chain's CDR3 is CASIPDRGYNEQFF. Written as DNA, the CDR3 is TGTGCCAGCATCCCGGACAGGGGTTACAATGAGCAGTTCTTC.

CDR3 nucleotides: TGTGCCAGCAGCACTACGAGAACTGACAATGAGCAGTTCTTC. Translating it yields CASSTTRTDNEQFF. The chain recombines TRBV7-9 with TRBJ2-1; no clear D. This CDR3 spans 14 amino acids. The V end lost 5 bases, the J end lost 5 bases, and 13 bases lay between the germline ends. The V gene's germline CDR1 is SEHNR and CDR2 FQNEAQ (reference sequence).

The chain joins TRBV27 to TRBJ1-2, with D perhaps matching TRBD1 (5 bases). The V end was cut by 4 bases, the J end by 2 bases, with 14 bases between. There are 15 residues in the CDR3. CDR1 and CDR2 from the germline V gene are MNHEY and SMNVEV (reference sequence). The CDR3 loop reads CASSSLGYRNYGYTF. CDR3 DNA: TGTGCCAGCAGTTCCCTGGGGTACAGGAACTATGGCTACACCTTC.

The chain couples TRBV7-9 to TRBJ2-7, with 7 bases matching TRBD1. CDR1 and CDR2 (germline): SEHNR, FQNEAQ (reference sequence). J was trimmed by 0 bases and V by 5 bases; bases with no gene match: 16. The CDR3 loop spans 18 amino acids. The CDR3 bases are TGTGCCAGCAGCCCTATAAACCCTAACAGGGGTGACTCCTACGAGCAGTACTTC. This translates into CASSPINPNRGDSYEQYF.

This clone was counted once. The rearrangement uses TRBV7-9 and TRBJ2-5, with D perhaps matching TRBD2 (6 bases). The V gene's germline CDR1 is SEHNR and CDR2 FQNEAQ (reference sequence). Trimming stripped 1 base from V and 2 bases from J, with 14 bases between. CDR3 length: 16 amino acids. CDR3 in amino acids: CASSLGGAAGQETQYF. The CDR3 DNA sequence: TGTGCCAGCAGCTTAGGGGGCGCTGCGGGGCAAGAGACCCAGTACTTC.

The chain combines TRBV28 with TRBJ2-7; maybe TRBD1 (5 bases). Per the germline V gene, CDR1 is MDHEN and CDR2 is SYDVKM. The CDR3 is 14 amino acids. V shed 6 bases and J shed 3 bases, with 15 bases lying between them. This CDR3 is CASRTSSRGYEQYF. The CDR3 region has the DNA TGTGCCAGCAGGACGAGCTCTAGGGGCTACGAGCAGTACTTC.

The chain is built from TRBV2 and TRBJ2-2, with TRBD2 matching over 8 bases. Trimming removed 1 base from V and 7 bases from J; junction bases left unmatched: 8. Per germline, CDR1 SNHLY and CDR2 FYNNEI. This CDR3 has 16 amino acids. The CDR3 DNA is TGTGCCAGCAGTGAAGAGGCGGGAGGCCAGGGCGGGGAGCTGTTTTTT. Translation gives CASSEEAGGQGGELFF.

This chain joins TRBV28 and TRBJ1-4; 9 bases line up with TRBD1. CDR3 length: 16 residues. CDR1 MDHEN and CDR2 SYDVKM come from the germline V gene. Trimming removed 3 bases from V and 1 base from J; junction bases left unmatched: 3. The CDR3 region is CASSFETGGTNEKLFF. CDR3 sequence (DNA): TGTGCCAGCAGTTTTGAGACAGGGGGAACTAATGAAAAACTGTTTTTT.

The CDR3 here is CASSLDPSSYGYTF. CDR3 sequence (DNA): TGCGCCAGCAGCTTGGATCCATCGAGCTATGGCTACACCTTC. The V and J genes are TRBV5-1 and TRBJ1-2; the D is unclear. The CDR3 is 14 amino acids. The V and J ends lost 0 bases and 4 bases respectively, with 10 bases between them. The V gene's germline CDR1 is SGHRS and CDR2 YFSETQ.